A single sample is the source of the 9 T cell receptor beta chains below, sequenced in a study of T cells after yellow fever vaccination. TCRdb recomputed calls from the 5' RACE reads with MiXCR, one row per CDR3 protein. Found here are 200,000 to 250,000 distinct CDR3 sequences, less than 8.5% of them singletons; the top ten hold about 0.85%. The specimen was CD4+ T cells sorted from PBMCs, collected 15 days after the yellow fever booster vaccination. These receptors originate from a young man who received the YFV17D yellow fever vaccine.

This clonotype has more than one count but fewer than ten. The chain employs TRBV18 and TRBJ1-1, with TRBD1 identical over 7 bases. The germline CDR1 and CDR2 sequences are KGHSH and LQKENI. This CDR3 is built from 16 residues. Trimming cost V 3 bases and J 0 bases; bases outside gene matches: 7. CDR3 DNA sequence: TGTGCCAGCTCACCCAGACAGGGCCCGATGAACACTGAAGCTTTCTTT. It encodes CASSPRQGPMNTEAFF.

This clonotype occurred a few times. This chain links TRBV28 with TRBJ2-7, with no clear D. This CDR3 contains 14 residues. Per germline, CDR1 MDHEN and CDR2 SYDVKM. Trimming shortened V by 3 bases and J by 1 base, and 10 bases separated the two germline ends. CDR3 in DNA: TGTGCCAGCAGTTTGGTACAGCTTTCCTACGAGCAGTACTTC. Its translation: CASSLVQLSYEQYF.

The chain has TRBV11-2 and TRBJ2-7; no firm D call. The germline CDR1 and CDR2 sequences are SGHAT and FQNNGV. The CDR3 extends over 13 amino acids. The ends were cut back, 2 bases at V and 9 bases at J, with 14 bases in the middle. The DNA for the CDR3 is TGTGCCAGCAGCTTATTTCCTGAGTCCGGGCAGTACTTC. Its protein is CASSLFPESGQYF.

This clonotype came up many times. The V and J genes are TRBV23-1 and TRBJ2-1, with 9 bases identical to TRBD2. TRBV23-1 is treated as an ORF (open reading frame) with a function not yet certain. CDR3 length: 16 amino acids. V gave up 0 bases and J gave up 1 base; unmatched junction bases: 1. In nucleotides, the CDR3 is TGCGCCAGCAGTCAATCGGCGGGAGGGTCCTACAATGAGCAGTTCTTC. This codes for CASSQSAGGSYNEQFF.

This clonotype was picked up many times. The rearrangement links TRBV18 to TRBJ1-3; TRBD1 aligns across 7 bases. V lost 3 bases and J lost 9; bases outside the gene matches: 8. Germline CDR1 KGHSH, CDR2 LQKENI. CDR3 size: 14 residues. The CDR3 region is CASSPRRQGGTIYF. The DNA for the CDR3 is TGTGCCAGCTCACCCCGCAGACAGGGCGGCACCATATATTTT.

This clonotype was counted ten times or more. The chain has TRBV2 and TRBJ2-1; 10 nucleotides agree with TRBD2. Looked up from germline, CDR1 is SNHLY and CDR2 is FYNNEI. The junction had 9 bases not matched to a gene; V was cut back by 7 bases and J by 3 bases. The CDR3 covers 16 residues. The CDR3 reads CASNSRLAGFYNEQFF. The CDR3 DNA follows: TGTGCCAGCAACTCTAGACTAGCGGGTTTCTACAATGAGCAGTTCTTC.

The V gene is TRBV15, the J gene TRBJ2-7, with TRBD1 matching 11 bases. V lost 4 bases, J lost 3 bases, and 5 bases stayed unmatched. Germline values: CDR1 LNHNV, CDR2 YYDKDF (reference sequence). There are 15 residues in the CDR3. The CDR3 loop is CATSKGTGGFYEQYF. DNA of the CDR3: TGTGCCACCAGCAAAGGGACAGGGGGATTCTACGAGCAGTACTTC.

This clonotype was detected a few times. This sequence joins TRBV9 and TRBJ2-1; D gene ambiguous. In germline, CDR1 is SGDLS, CDR2 YYNGEE. The CDR3 covers 16 residues. The V end was cut by 0 bases, the J end by 0 bases, with 10 bases between. CDR3 loop: CASSVASSSSYNEQFF. The CDR3 nucleotides read TGTGCCAGCAGCGTAGCCTCGAGTAGCTCCTACAATGAGCAGTTCTTC.

Concerning this clonotype itself: A much larger clone differs from this one at a single base, so this may be a read error. V gene TRBV6-5 combines with J gene TRBJ2-5; possibly TRBD1 for D (6 bases). Trimming cost V 2 bases and J 4 bases, with 8 bases left between them. This CDR3 has 13 residues. CDR1 and CDR2 from the germline V gene are MNHEY and SVGAGI. CDR3 coding DNA: TGTGCCAGCAGTTACCAGGGGAGAGAGACCCAGTACTTC. Protein sequence: CASSYQGRETQYF.